These 26 T cell receptor beta chains came from one sample sequenced in a study of T cells expressing NK-cell markers. From its re-call of the 5' RACE reads, TCRdb lists each CDR3 protein once, without DNA. The sample data list some 120,000 distinct CDR3 sequences. The sequenced sample was blood T cells: a sorted CD56 or NKG2C T cell subset, CD4+ or CD8+ T cells, or bulk PBMC T cells (not recorded which). The receptor source for this set is a woman aged 18 to 69 in good health.

The chain joins TRBV9 to TRBJ2-2; the D gene TCRdb calls, TRBD1, cannot be checked with no DNA. Germline CDR1 SGDLS, CDR2 YYNGEE. This CDR3 region has 16 residues. The chain's CDR3 is CASSVDLGQGRGELFF.

This sequence joins TRBV29-1 and TRBJ2-1; TCRdb names TRBD1, which stays unverified in the absence of DNA. The CDR3 consists of 14 residues. The germline V gene encodes CDR1 SQVTM and CDR2 ANQGSEA. Here the CDR3 reads CSFVGAGSYNEQFF.

The rearrangement joins TRBV7-2 to TRBJ1-5. CDR1 SGHTA and CDR2 FQGNSA come from the germline V gene. The CDR3 sequence is 16 residues long. CDR3 loop: CASSFGGAYSNQPQHF.

The chain uses TRBV6-1 and TRBJ2-1; TCRdb lists TRBD1, though no DNA is available to test this call. Germline assignment: CDR1 MNHNS and CDR2 SASEGT. CDR3 length: 16 amino acids. The CDR3 loop reads CASSPETGQLYNEQFF.

This rearrangement joins TRBV12-3 or TRBV12-4 to TRBJ2-1; checking the TCRdb D call of TRBD1 is not possible without DNA. The CDR3 consists of 14 residues. The CDR3 loop is CASSRDGIYNEQFF.

The V gene is TRBV3-1, the J gene TRBJ2-2; TCRdb selects TRBD1, and the lack of DNA leaves this call unchecked. The CDR3 extends over 14 amino acids. Per germline, CDR1 LGHDT and CDR2 YNNKEL (reference sequence). CDR3 protein: CASSQVVGAGELFF.

The rearrangement links TRBV5-5 to TRBJ1-1. The V gene's germline CDR1 is SGHKS and CDR2 YYEKEE (reference sequence). This CDR3 comprises 14 residues. This CDR3 reads CASSLWGGDTEAFF.

The gene calls are TRBV11-1 and TRBJ2-1; TCRdb picks TRBD2, but there is no DNA to check that call. The germline V gene encodes CDR1 SGHAT and CDR2 FQDESV (reference sequence). The CDR3 spans 15 residues. The CDR3 loop reads CASSPTLADDNEQFF.

The chain combines TRBV6-5 with TRBJ1-4. CDR3 length: 15 amino acids. CDR1 is MNHEY, CDR2 SVGAGI, per germline. This chain's CDR3 is CASSYSTGTNEKLFF.

The rearrangement uses TRBV19 and TRBJ2-2; as DNA is missing, the TRBD1 call by TCRdb cannot be tested. The CDR3 sequence is 15 residues long. Germline values: CDR1 LNHDA, CDR2 SQIVND (reference sequence). The chain's CDR3 is CASTPFDRGSGELFF.

The chain has TRBV29-1 and TRBJ2-1; TCRdb indicates TRBD2, and absent DNA this call remains unverified. The CDR3 totals 14 residues. Germline V gene sequence: CDR1 SQVTM, CDR2 ANQGSEA. CDR3 residues: CSPELADTYNEQFF.

V is TRBV19 and J is TRBJ2-7; as DNA is missing, the TRBD2 call by TCRdb cannot be tested. This CDR3 spans 15 amino acids. In germline, CDR1 is LNHDA, CDR2 SQIVND (reference sequence). CDR3 region: CASTMGSGGSYEQYF.

The genes are TRBV5-1 and TRBJ2-7; TCRdb proposes TRBD1, but this gene call is untestable without DNA. CDR3 size: 14 residues. CDR1 is SGHRS, CDR2 YFSETQ, per germline. CDR3 residues: CASSLGQGTGEQYF.

The chain uses TRBV6-1 and TRBJ2-3; TCRdb lists TRBD1, though no DNA is available to test this call. There are 13 residues in the CDR3. Germline V gene lookup returns CDR1 MNHNS and CDR2 SASEGT. The CDR3 sequence is CASNPQESDTQYF.

The J gene is TRBJ2-5, the V gene TRBV6-5; no DNA is available, so the TRBD1 call from TCRdb remains unchecked. The V gene's germline CDR1 is MNHEY and CDR2 SVGAGI. The length of the CDR3 is 12 residues. CDR3 in amino acids: CAATGTEETQYF.

The J gene is TRBJ2-7, the V gene TRBV5-5. CDR1 is SGHKS and CDR2 is YYEKEE in the germline V gene (reference sequence). This CDR3 comprises 12 residues. The CDR3 is CASSWDNYEQYF.

The chain combines TRBV7-3 with TRBJ2-3. The CDR3 length is 14 residues. Germline CDR1 SGHTA, CDR2 FQGTGA. The chain's CDR3 is CASSLGAYTDTQYF.

The chain links TRBV19 to TRBJ2-7; TCRdb picks TRBD1, but there is no DNA to check that call. The CDR3 runs 13 residues. The germline gives CDR1 LNHDA, CDR2 SQIVND (reference sequence). The CDR3 here is CASSIGAGYEQYF.

The rearrangement links TRBV4-2 to TRBJ2-4. CDR3 length: 15 amino acids. Germline CDR1 reads LGHNA; CDR2 reads YNFKEQ. The CDR3 sequence: CASSQESASSYIQYF.

This chain uses TRBV27 with TRBJ2-7; TCRdb outputs TRBD2, but without DNA this stays unchecked. The germline V gene encodes CDR1 MNHEY and CDR2 SMNVEV (reference sequence). The CDR3 spans 14 residues. CDR3 sequence reads: CASSFGGRVDEQYF.

This clonotype is deemed medium-sized by its frequency. V gene TRBV6-5 combines with J gene TRBJ1-2; TCRdb reports TRBD1, a call that lacks DNA to check it against. The CDR3 totals 16 residues. Germline loops: CDR1 MNHEY, CDR2 SVGAGI. Here the CDR3 reads CASSYRRQGVNYGYTF.

The chain carries TRBV5-6 and TRBJ2-1; TCRdb selects TRBD1, and the lack of DNA leaves this call unchecked. The CDR3 contains 17 residues. The germline gives CDR1 SGHDT, CDR2 YYEEEE. CDR3: CASSFSPRGGSYNEQFF.

This chain joins TRBV5-1 and TRBJ2-7; TCRdb outputs TRBD1, but without DNA this stays unchecked. Germline CDR1 and CDR2: SGHRS and YFSETQ. The CDR3 loop spans 13 amino acids. The CDR3 protein is CASSVGQDYEQYF.

The chain employs TRBV3-1 and TRBJ2-1. Germline V gene lookup returns CDR1 LGHDT and CDR2 YNNKEL (reference sequence). The CDR3 runs to 14 residues. The CDR3 spells CASSQKGTYNEQFF.

This rearrangement joins TRBV9 to TRBJ2-1; TCRdb indicates TRBD2, and absent DNA this call remains unverified. The CDR3 is 18 residues long. The germline V gene has CDR1 SGDLS and CDR2 YYNGEE. CDR3 sequence: CASSVDPLSGGAYNEQFF.

V and J are TRBV5-1 and TRBJ2-2; TCRdb proposes TRBD1, but this gene call is untestable without DNA. The CDR3 is made up of 15 amino acids. CDR1 is SGHRS and CDR2 is YFSETQ in the germline V gene. The CDR3 region is CASRYGQGGTGELFF.